This T cell receptor beta chain was obtained from a study of post-analysis software for immune sequencing data. Notes on the study in general: Controls showed lower frequencies than patients for 5 or 6 TRBV segments, and TRBV5-6, TRBV5-1 and TRBV20-1 were among these.

The library was made from cDNA and included unique molecular identifiers. Using its own MiXCR run on the PCR reads, TCRdb lists one record per CDR3 protein. The table shows approximately 630,000 distinct CDR3 sequences, with over 45% occurring only once. Of note for this clonotype: The antigen remains undetermined.

CDR3 size: 15 residues. Looked up from germline, CDR1 is SGHRS and CDR2 is YFSETQ. The V and J ends lost 0 bases and 2 bases respectively, with 11 bases between them. The chain joins TRBV5-1 to TRBJ1-2; unclear D gene. This sequence originates from a girl aged 2 to 9 with multiple sclerosis. The sequenced sample consisted of blood. The chain's CDR3 is CASSLAVGFNYGYTF. The CDR3 nucleotides are TGCGCCAGCAGCTTGGCCGTCGGCTTCAACTATGGCTACACCTTC.